A single T cell receptor (beta chain) is shown here with its context. Its target is unknown. These data originate in a study of cytomegalovirus exposure and HLA in healthy donors. Study-wide results and caveats: The authors later found HLA-associated TCR beta chains more clonally expanded than equally common others.

Per the germline V gene, CDR1 is SGHKS and CDR2 is YYEKEE (reference sequence). The length of the CDR3 is 16 residues. With 4 bases removed from V and 5 bases from J, the gap between germline ends came to 21 bases. A multiplex PCR was run with 60 Vbeta primers and 13 Jbeta primers. Using immunoSEQ multiplex PCR, the repertoire was profiled, and TCRdb retains in-frame clones only, with some absent. The table shows more than 110,000 clones, with roughly four fifths occurring only once. This TCR was recovered from a woman aged 45-65 years in good health and CMV-seronegative. What was sequenced was PBMCs. The rearrangement links TRBV5-5 to TRBJ1-2; maybe TRBD1 (5 bases). This chain's CDR3 is CASSRPTGLGGYGYTF. The CDR3 coding sequence is TGTGCCAGCAGCCGACCAACGGGTCTCGGGGGATATGGCTACACCTTC.